The 11 T cell receptor delta chains given below trace back to one sample, sequenced in a study of gamma-delta chains in newborns, infants, children. TCRdb ran CATT on the reads. The data show about 4,900 delta-chain clones, with nearly 4% seen just once and about 8% held by the top ten. The specimen sequenced was blood. All receptors come from a child who was a newborn, infant or young child, either healthy, febrile or measles-vaccinated (not recorded which).

This clone was seen a handful of times. This DNA's translation and the protein TCRdb lists, from a much larger clone, do not match at residue 8, likely due to a read error; the protein shown is translated from the DNA. The chain links TRDV2 to TRDJ3; D ambiguous. The CDR3 is 18 residues long. With 1 base removed from V and 0 bases from J, the gap between germline ends came to 12 bases. Germline CDR1 and CDR2: GEAIGNYY and EKD. This CDR3 is CACDTGGHVSWDTRQMFF. The CDR3 DNA sequence: TGTGCCTGTGACACTGGAGGACACGTCTCCTGGGACACCCGACAGATGTTTTTC.

With regard to this clone: It differs at one base from a far larger clone, so likely a read error. Other DNA sequences of this sample code for an identical CDR3. This rearrangement joins TRDV3 to TRDJ1, with 9 bases fitting TRDD3. Trimming took 2 bases from V and 2 from J; bases not matched to a gene: 3. This CDR3 spans 13 amino acids. The germline CDR1 and CDR2 sequences are TVYSNPD and GDNSRS (reference sequence). The CDR3, as DNA: TGTGCCTTTGGTGGGGGATATACCGATAAACTCATCTTT. This sequence encodes CAFGGGYTDKLIF.

As concerns this clone: For this DNA, TCRdb reports the protein of a much larger clone, which diverges at residue 5, most likely from a read error; the protein presented here is translated directly from the DNA. The chain links TRDV1 to TRDJ1; the match to TRDD3 covers 12 bases. The CDR3 loop spans 20 amino acids. J lost 2 bases, V lost 4 bases, and 17 bases had no gene match. The germline CDR1 and CDR2 sequences are TSWWSYY and QGS. CDR3 protein: CALGGLRSGTGGYPTDKLIF. Here the CDR3 DNA reads TGTGCTCTTGGGGGACTCCGTTCAGGGACTGGGGGATACCCAACCGATAAACTCATCTTT.

This clone has a handful of counts. Possible read error: a much larger clone is one base away. The identical CDR3 is also encoded by other nucleotide sequences in the sample. V gene TRDV1 combines with J gene TRDJ1; 13 bases are a match to TRDD3. This CDR3 is built from 19 residues. CDR1 is TSWWSYY, CDR2 QGS, per germline. In DNA form, the CDR3 reads TGCGCTCTTGGGGAACTGCGGCTTACTGGGGGATACGCTCGACGTAAACTCATCTTT. Translation: CALGELRLTGGYARRKLIF.

A word on this clone: A far more abundant clone sits one base away, making this likely a read error. The V gene is TRDV1, the J gene TRDJ2; 11 bases are a match to TRDD3. CDR1 TSWWSYY and CDR2 QGS come from the germline V gene. This CDR3 contains 22 residues. J lost 3 bases, V lost 4 bases, and 22 bases had no gene match. CDR3 loop: CALGAGRLPTFTGGYMTAQLFF. The DNA of the CDR3 is TGTGCTCTTGGGGCGGGGCGCCTTCCTACCTTTACTGGGGGATATATGACAGCACAACTCTTCTTT.

On this clone: The protein that TCRdb holds for this DNA derives from a much larger clone and differs from the translated DNA at residues 9 and 14, which likely indicates a read error; the protein shown here is translated from the DNA. The chain employs TRDV2 and TRDJ3; 8 nucleotides line up with TRDD3. The CDR3 has 20 amino acids. CDR1 and CDR2 from the germline V gene are GEAIGNYY and EKD. The CDR3 bases are TGTGCCTGTGACTTCTTACTGGGGGGTACGCGCTCCTGGGGCACCCGACAGATGTTTTTC. Its protein is CACDFLLGGTRSWGTRQMFF.

This clone is categorized as medium-sized. The chain recombines TRDV3 with TRDJ3; TRDD3 agrees at 9 bases. V shed 2 bases, J shed 0 bases, and the junction held 14 bases outside the gene matches. This CDR3 region has 20 residues. The germline CDR1 and CDR2 sequences are TVYSNPD and GDNSRS (reference sequence). The CDR3 is CAFASFYWGKDSWDTRQMFF. DNA of the CDR3: TGTGCCTTTGCTTCCTTTTACTGGGGGAAGGACTCCTGGGACACCCGACAGATGTTTTTC.

This clone appeared a few times. The protein recorded in TCRdb does not match the translated DNA at residue 4; the protein presented here comes from translating the DNA. V and J are TRDV1 and TRDJ3; 11 bases match TRDD3. Germline V gives CDR1 TSWWSYY, CDR2 QGS. The CDR3 has 19 amino acids. The CDR3 DNA reads TGTGCTCTTAGGGAAGAAGGTGGGGGATACGCCTGGGACACCCGACAGATGTTTTTC. Its translation: CALREEGGGYAWDTRQMFF.

As for this clone: TCRdb pairs this DNA with a much larger clone's protein that differs at residue 8, likely a read error; the protein shown was translated from the DNA. CDR3 in amino acids: CALGELRPGTGGYPTDKLIF. The CDR3 region has the DNA TGTGCTCTTGGGGAACTCCGTCCAGGGACTGGGGGATACCCAACCGATAAACTCATCTTT. The chain combines TRDV1 with TRDJ1; TRDD3 matches at 12 bases. Germline CDR1 is TSWWSYY and CDR2 is QGS. J lost 2 bases, V lost 0 bases, and 13 bases had no gene match. This CDR3 spans 20 amino acids.

Turning to this clone: Given a far larger clone just one base away, this is likely a sequencing read error. Other DNA variants within this sample encode the same CDR3. V is TRDV2 and J is TRDJ1; 9 bases align to TRDD3. The junction had 9 bases not matched to a gene; V was cut back by 0 bases and J by 5 bases. This CDR3 contains 16 residues. The germline V gene has CDR1 GEAIGNYY and CDR2 EKD. CDR3 coding DNA: TGTGCCTGTGACACCGTACTGGGGGAAGGCACTGATAAACTCATCTTT. Encoded protein: CACDTVLGEGTDKLIF.

This clone was seen a few times. The TCRdb record carries a much larger clone's protein, which differs from this DNA's translation at residue 5; a read error is the likely cause, and the protein listed here is the DNA translation. This chain connects TRDV1 to TRDJ1, with TRDD3 identical over 10 bases. Germline CDR1 and CDR2: TSWWSYY and QGS. Trimming at V came to 5 bases and at J to 7 bases, leaving 7 bases not matched to a gene. The CDR3 covers 14 residues. The CDR3 here is CALGNDWGISKLIF. The CDR3 bases are TGTGCTCTTGGGAACGACTGGGGGATTAGTAAACTCATCTTT.